Shown below are 11 T cell receptor beta chains from a single sample sequenced in a study of PD-L1 blockade in urothelial cancer. The table came from immunoSEQ multiplex PCR; TCRdb's copy has only in-frame clones and leaves some out. The sample has 33,000 or so clones; roughly 82% are singletons. Time point noted: pretreatment peripheral blood. This specimen consisted of PBMCs, obtained around atezolizumab (anti-PD-L1) treatment. The origin of the receptors is a man aged 55 to 70 with urothelial cancer.

The V and J genes are TRBV18 and TRBJ2-5, with 7 bases fitting TRBD2. The germline CDR1 and CDR2 sequences are KGHSH and LQKENI. This CDR3 is built from 16 residues. Trimming removed 6 bases from V and 4 bases from J; junction bases left unmatched: 14. DNA for the CDR3: TGTGCCAGCTCCCTCCTCTCTCCGGGAGGTGGAGAGACCCAGTACTTC. Its translation is CASSLLSPGGGETQYF.

In this sample, this clone turned up once. The J gene is TRBJ2-7, the V gene TRBV7-2, with TRBD2 as a possible D gene (7 bases). The germline CDR1 and CDR2 sequences are SGHTA and FQGNSA. V was pared by 5 bases and J by 0 bases, with 23 bases between. The CDR3 consists of 18 residues. The CDR3 DNA reads as TGTGCCAGCAGCCCAACCGGGGGCGGGGGTCGGAGCTCCTACGAGCAGTACTTC. Residues: CASSPTGGGGRSSYEQYF.

This clone has just one count. The chain joins TRBV4-1 to TRBJ2-3, with 9 bases lining up with TRBD1. The CDR3 is made up of 17 amino acids. Losses at the gene ends were 3 bases for V and 4 bases for J; bases not matched to a gene: 11. Germline values: CDR1 MGHRA, CDR2 YSYEKL. The CDR3, as DNA: TGCGCCAGCAGCCATCAAGGGGACAGGGAAGTCCCAGATACGCAGTATTTT. It encodes CASSHQGDREVPDTQYF.

This chain connects TRBV7-8 to TRBJ2-3; 7 bases align to TRBD2. The CDR3 consists of 15 residues. The V segment lost 3 bases and the J segment 4 bases; nucleotides outside the gene matches: 7. Germline V CDR1 and CDR2: SGHVS, FQNEAQ. The CDR3 spells CASSFELATADTQYF. CDR3 bases: TGTGCCAGCAGCTTTGAACTAGCGACGGCAGATACGCAGTATTTT.

CDR3: CASSLVDRGNSPLHF. The CDR3, as DNA: TGTGCCAGCAGCCTCGTGGACAGGGGCAATTCACCCCTCCACTTT. The V gene is TRBV5-6, the J gene TRBJ1-6; 9 nucleotides align to TRBD1. Germline assignment: CDR1 SGHDT and CDR2 YYEEEE. The V gene end was trimmed by 4 bases and the J gene end by 7 bases; junction bases not matched to a gene: 6. CDR3 length: 15 residues.

The chain couples TRBV11-1 to TRBJ1-1; TRBD1 matches 7 bases. The CDR3 is 13 residues long. Germline trimming cut 4 bases from V and 8 bases from J; bases unmatched to any gene: 7. Germline CDR1 is SGHAT and CDR2 is FQDESV (reference sequence). The CDR3 region has the DNA TGTGCCAGCAGCTCCGGGACAGCTAACGAAGCTTTCTTT. It is translated as CASSSGTANEAFF.

Notes on this clone: Sequence at one end of the junction differs from germline and may be a read error. The chain has TRBV6-1 and TRBJ2-7; TRBD2 agrees at 10 bases. Germline V gene lookup returns CDR1 MNHNS and CDR2 SASEGT. The CDR3 extends over 15 amino acids. The DNA of the CDR3 is TGTGCCAGCAGTTTCGCTTCTTCCCCCAGCGGGGGGGTCGACTTC. It yields the protein CASSFASSPSGGVDF.

V gene TRBV21-1 combines with J gene TRBJ2-5; TRBD1 is the table's D call, not checked against the DNA. TRBV21-1 corresponds to a pseudogene. The CDR3 consists of 18 residues. The CDR3 protein is CASSKKGVGTGGQGTQYF. CDR3 bases: TGTGCCAGCAGCAAAAAGGGGGTAGGGACAGGGGGTCAGGGGACCCAGTACTTC.

This clone was observed a few times. The rearrangement joins TRBV5-6 to TRBJ2-6; no reliable D call. V was cut by 4 bases and J by 0 bases, with 8 bases left in between. The CDR3 has 15 residues. CDR1 and CDR2 from the germline V gene are SGHDT and YYEEEE. CDR3 in DNA: TGTGCCAGCAGCCCCCGCTACTCTGGGGCCAACGTCCTGACTTTC. Its protein product is CASSPRYSGANVLTF.

This chain uses TRBV2 with TRBJ2-7; 7 positions agree with TRBD2. Trimming cost V 6 bases and J 2 bases; bases outside gene matches: 4. Germline V gene sequence: CDR1 SNHLY, CDR2 FYNNEI. The CDR3 runs to 13 residues. CDR3 in DNA: TGTGCCAGCAGGCCAAGCGGGGCCTACGAGCAGTACTTC. This gives the protein CASRPSGAYEQYF.

The chain has TRBV5-1 and TRBJ2-3; D remains ambiguous. The V gene's germline CDR1 is SGHRS and CDR2 YFSETQ. With 0 bases removed from V and 2 bases from J, the gap between germline ends came to 7 bases. This CDR3 is built from 14 residues. The CDR3 loop is CASSLGSPTDTQYF. The CDR3 coding sequence is TGCGCCAGCAGCTTGGGTAGCCCCACAGATACGCAGTATTTT.